The 5 T cell receptor beta chains in this list originate from one sample, sequenced in a study of blood T cell repertoires in COVID-19 (dated by TCRdb to the early 2020s). The library was obtained by the immunoSEQ multiplex PCR assay. Not all clones reach the TCRdb copy of this immuneACCESS table, which keeps in-frame sequences only. Checked studies attribute under half of the gap to unresolved V genes and leave the rest unexplained. Recorded for this sample are roughly 65,000 clones; about 89% of them occurred a single time. The top ten constitute about 12% of the sample. Specimen: peripheral blood. The receptors were gathered from an older woman with acute or convalescent COVID-19.

The chain employs TRBV7-8 and TRBJ2-7; TRBD1 matches at 8 bases. In germline, CDR1 is SGHVS, CDR2 FQNEAQ. The CDR3 sequence is 18 residues long. V shed 5 bases, J shed 9 bases, and the junction held 24 bases outside the gene matches. CDR3 amino acids: CASSGEDRVPPLLDSQYF. Written as DNA, the CDR3 is TGTGCCAGCAGCGGAGAGGACAGGGTTCCCCCGCTTTTGGACTCGCAGTACTTC.

The J gene is TRBJ1-5, the V gene TRBV19; a weak D match, TRBD1 (6 bases). The germline gives CDR1 LNHDA, CDR2 SQIVND (reference sequence). The CDR3 consists of 14 residues. Trimming cost V 8 bases and J 5 bases, with 16 bases left between them. The CDR3 DNA reads as TGTGCCAGTTCAACAGGGTTGGGGGATCAGCCCCAGCATTTT. This sequence encodes CASSTGLGDQPQHF.

This clone was seen a handful of times. The rearrangement joins TRBV18 to TRBJ1-2; unclear D gene. The germline CDR1 and CDR2 sequences are KGHSH and LQKENI. V dropped 3 bases and J dropped 4 bases, with 12 bases sitting between them. The CDR3 length is 14 residues. The CDR3 DNA reads as TGTGCCAGCTCACCGCCTACAGAGTCCTATGGCTACACCTTC. Protein: CASSPPTESYGYTF.

This clone was seen a handful of times. The chain joins TRBV20-1 to TRBJ2-1, with D tentatively TRBD2 (5 bases). Germline V lookup: CDR1 DFQATT, CDR2 SNEGSKA (reference sequence). Trimming removed 3 bases at V and 4 bases at J, with 13 bases between. This CDR3 spans 14 amino acids. CDR3 DNA: TGCAGTGCTAGTTCTGAGCGAGGGTACAATGAGCAGTTCTTC. Translated, it gives CSASSERGYNEQFF.

V usage is TRBV12-3 or TRBV12-4 and J usage is TRBJ2-2; 8 bases are shared with TRBD2. Trimming took 8 bases from V and 7 from J; bases not matched to a gene: 3. The CDR3 totals 12 residues. In nucleotides, the CDR3 is TGTGCCAGCTGGACTAGCTTCGGGGAGCTGTTTTTT. Amino acid sequence: CASWTSFGELFF.